This is a list of T cell receptor beta chains from one sample in a study of naive and memory T cell subsets. TCRdb itself ran the UMI-ligation and nested PCR reads through MiXCR, one entry per CDR3 protein. This table has tens of thousands of distinct CDR3 sequences, 11% appearing once. The sequencing sample was made of naive CD4+ T cells from blood. These receptors all come from a human donor in good health. The CDR3 runs from the conserved cysteine through the conserved F or W. Each record gives: D gene, V gene, J gene, clone size, CDR3 DNA, CDR3 protein. The D gene is left open where the match is weak. Clone size is shown for a subset of rows, as once, few, many or a class of expanded clone.

d_gene: .; v_gene: TRBV6-6; j_gene: TRBJ1-1; abundance: .; CDR3nt: TGTGCCAGCAGGAGTGTATCGTTGAACACTGAAGCTTTCTTT; CDR3aa: CASRSVSLNTEAFF
d_gene: TRBD1; v_gene: TRBV5-4; j_gene: TRBJ2-1; abundance: .; CDR3nt: TGTGCCAGCAGCTTGGCGGGACAGGGTGTTAATGAGCAGTTCTTC; CDR3aa: CASSLAGQGVNEQFF
d_gene: TRBD1; v_gene: TRBV6-5; j_gene: TRBJ1-5; abundance: .; CDR3nt: TGTGCCAGCAGCCCTAAGACAGGGGATCAGCCCCAGCATTTT; CDR3aa: CASSPKTGDQPQHF
d_gene: .; v_gene: TRBV29-1; j_gene: TRBJ2-7; abundance: .; CDR3nt: TGCAGCGCCACGTACAGATCCTACGAGCAGTACTTC; CDR3aa: CSATYRSYEQYF
d_gene: .; v_gene: TRBV24-1; j_gene: TRBJ2-1; abundance: many; CDR3nt: TGTGCCACCCGCGGAAGCTCCTACAATGAGCAGTTCTTC; CDR3aa: CATRGSSYNEQFF
d_gene: TRBD2; v_gene: TRBV12-3/TRBV12-4; j_gene: TRBJ2-1; abundance: .; CDR3nt: TGTGCCAGCCATGGGACTAGCGGGGGGCCACCCTACAATGAGCAGTTCTTC; CDR3aa: CASHGTSGGPPYNEQFF
d_gene: .; v_gene: TRBV28; j_gene: TRBJ1-5; abundance: .; CDR3nt: TGTGCCAGCAGTTTAGGGCAGGGGAGCAATCAGCCCCAGCATTTT; CDR3aa: CASSLGQGSNQPQHF
d_gene: TRBD2; v_gene: TRBV11-2; j_gene: TRBJ2-7; abundance: many; CDR3nt: TGTGCCAGCAGCTTAGGGGGGGGAGTTGGCGAGCAGTACTTC; CDR3aa: CASSLGGGVGEQYF
d_gene: .; v_gene: TRBV20-1; j_gene: TRBJ2-7; abundance: .; CDR3nt: TGCAGTGCGCGGACATACAACTACGAGCAGTACTTC; CDR3aa: CSARTYNYEQYF
d_gene: TRBD1; v_gene: TRBV18; j_gene: TRBJ2-7; abundance: .; CDR3nt: TGTGCCAGCTCACCGGGACAGGCTACGGGAGAGCAGTACTTC; CDR3aa: CASSPGQATGEQYF
d_gene: .; v_gene: TRBV9; j_gene: TRBJ2-7; abundance: many; CDR3nt: TGTGCCAGCAGCAAACCCCCGGTCCGGGCTATACCCTACGAGCAGTACTTC; CDR3aa: CASSKPPVRAIPYEQYF
d_gene: .; v_gene: TRBV7-2; j_gene: TRBJ2-1; abundance: few; CDR3nt: TGTGCCAGCAGCGTGACTAGTGTAGGTGAGCAGTTCTTC; CDR3aa: CASSVTSVGEQFF
d_gene: .; v_gene: TRBV9; j_gene: TRBJ1-3; abundance: .; CDR3nt: TGTGCCAGCTCTGGAAACACCATATATTTT; CDR3aa: CASSGNTIYF
d_gene: .; v_gene: TRBV28; j_gene: TRBJ1-2; abundance: few; CDR3nt: TGTGCCAGCACCCCCCTCCCGGGGTATGGCTACACCTTC; CDR3aa: CASTPLPGYGYTF
d_gene: .; v_gene: TRBV10-3; j_gene: TRBJ2-7; abundance: .; CDR3nt: TGTGCCATCAGTGACCAGGGCTACGAGCAGTACTTC; CDR3aa: CAISDQGYEQYF
d_gene: .; v_gene: TRBV7-6; j_gene: TRBJ2-3; abundance: few; CDR3nt: TGTGCCAGCAGCTTAGCGCAAGGGGGGAGAAGCACAGATACGCAGTATTTT; CDR3aa: CASSLAQGGRSTDTQYF
d_gene: .; v_gene: TRBV2; j_gene: TRBJ2-7; abundance: .; CDR3nt: TGTGCCAGCAGAGGGACGTCGAGCTCCTACGAGCAGTACTTC; CDR3aa: CASRGTSSSYEQYF
d_gene: TRBD1; v_gene: TRBV11-2; j_gene: TRBJ1-6; abundance: .; CDR3nt: TGTGCCAGCAGCGGGACAGCCGGAATTTCACCCCTCCACTTT; CDR3aa: CASSGTAGISPLHF
d_gene: TRBD2; v_gene: TRBV2; j_gene: TRBJ2-2; abundance: .; CDR3nt: TGTGCCAGCAGCCTAGCGGGAGCGAACACCGGGGAGCTGTTTTTT; CDR3aa: CASSLAGANTGELFF
d_gene: .; v_gene: TRBV20-1; j_gene: TRBJ2-7; abundance: .; CDR3nt: TGCAGTGCTACCCGGTCCTACGAGCAGTACTTC; CDR3aa: CSATRSYEQYF
d_gene: TRBD2; v_gene: TRBV15; j_gene: TRBJ2-1; abundance: .; CDR3nt: TGTGCCACCAGCCCCGGGAGGGCCTGCTCCTACAATGAGCAGTTCTTC; CDR3aa: CATSPGRACSYNEQFF
d_gene: TRBD1; v_gene: TRBV6-2/TRBV6-3; j_gene: TRBJ2-3; abundance: few; CDR3nt: TGTGCCAGCAGCAGTGGTCACGGGACAGCTCGCACAGATACGCAGTATTTT; CDR3aa: CASSSGHGTARTDTQYF
d_gene: .; v_gene: TRBV12-3/TRBV12-4; j_gene: TRBJ1-5; abundance: few; CDR3nt: TGTGCCAGCAGTTTAAAAGGGTTCGGTAGCAATCAGCCCCAGCATTTT; CDR3aa: CASSLKGFGSNQPQHF